What follows are 21 T cell receptor beta chains derived from one specimen sequenced in a study of tumor and adjacent non-tumor tissue in lung cancer. A modified ARM-PCR protocol with three rounds of nested PCR amplified TCRbeta. TCRdb reprocessed the multiplex PCR reads with MiXCR, giving one entry per CDR3 protein. The sample holds fewer than 120,000 distinct CDR3 sequences, 84% seen once. RNA was extracted from bulk tissue without any cell sorting. Sequencing was performed on lung tumor tissue. The receptors here all came from an older man with non-small cell lung cancer.

The chain employs TRBV4-3 and TRBJ2-7; 14 bases are shared with TRBD2. Germline values: CDR1 LGHNA, CDR2 YSLEER. There are 21 residues in the CDR3. J was trimmed by 0 bases and V by 5 bases; bases with no gene match: 18. For the CDR3, the DNA is TGCGCCAGCAGCAAAGCCCGTAAGTCAAAAGGACTAGCGGGAGGCTCCTACGAGCAGTACTTC. Encoded protein: CASSKARKSKGLAGGSYEQYF.

Regarding this clonotype: The junction does not match germline at one end; this may be a read error. J is TRBJ2-5 and V is TRBV11-2, with 8 nucleotides matching TRBD2. CDR1 is SGHAT, CDR2 FQNNGV, per germline. This CDR3 is 17 amino acids long. CDR3 region: CASSIGTSWELGETQYF. The CDR3 coding sequence is TGTGCCAGCAGCATAGGGACTAGTTGGGAATTAGGGGAGACCCAGTATTTC.

Details on this clonotype: This likely comes from a read error, as the CDR3 has no conserved phenylalanine or tryptophan at its end. The chain links TRBV6-5 to TRBJ2-7; 10 bases are shared with TRBD1. Germline V gene data show CDR1 as MNHEY and CDR2 as SVGAGI. The CDR3 spans 15 residues. Unmatched junction bases numbered 4, after V lost 4 bases and J lost 1 base. The CDR3 nucleotides read TGTGCCAGCAGTTTCTCGGGACAGGGGTCCTACGAGCAGTACCTC. Translating it yields CASSFSGQGSYEQYL.

A remark on this clonotype: At one end, the junction sequence differs from germline, possibly due to a read error. The rearrangement joins TRBV11-1 to TRBJ1-1, with a tentative D call TRBD1 (6 bases). The CDR3 has 14 amino acids. Germline CDR1 SGHAT, CDR2 FQDESV (reference sequence). The CDR3 loop reads CASSQGTRSPEAYF. CDR3 coding DNA: TGTGCCAGCAGCCAGGGGACAAGGAGCCCTGAAGCTTACTTT.

Worth noting for this clonotype: At one end the junction does not follow the germline gene, possibly because of a read error. CDR3 protein: CVSSPLKLAEQYF. CDR3 coding DNA: TGTGTCAGCAGCCCACTAAAACTAGCTGAGCAGTATTTC. The rearrangement uses TRBV13 and TRBJ2-7; weak D call: TRBD2 (6 bases). The germline gives CDR1 PRHDT, CDR2 FYEKMQ (reference sequence). This CDR3 contains 13 residues. Full variable domain (outside the CDR3, taken from reference TRBV13 and TRBJ2-7): AAGVIQSPRHLIKEKRETATLKCYPIPRHDTVYWYQQGPGQDPQFLISFYEKMQSDKGSIPDRFSAQQFSDYHSELNMSSLELGDSALYFCVSSPLKLAEQYFGPGTRLTVT.

Note on this clonotype: The junction departs from the called germline gene at one end, perhaps through a read error. The chain has TRBV11-1 and TRBJ2-1, with TRBD1 identical over 8 bases. The CDR3 extends over 16 amino acids. Germline V gene sequence: CDR1 SGHAT, CDR2 FQDESV (reference sequence). CDR3 protein: CASSPRPRQGPHEQLF. The CDR3 coding sequence is TGTGCCAGTAGTCCCCGGCCGCGACAGGGGCCACATGAGCAGCTCTTC.

In the case of this clonotype: A much larger clone differs by one base, so this may be a read error. The chain carries TRBV5-1 and TRBJ1-2; no firm D call. CDR3 length equals 12 residues. V gave up 4 bases and J gave up 2 bases, with 6 bases separating them. Germline V lookup: CDR1 SGHRS, CDR2 YFSETQ. The CDR3 loop is CASSTDNYGYTF. The CDR3 DNA sequence: TGCGCCAGCAGCACTGACAACTATGGCTACACCTTC. Variable domain in full (rest from reference TRBV5-1 and TRBJ1-2): KAGVTQTPRYLIKTRGQQVTLSCSPISGHRSVSWYQQTPGQGLQFLFEYFSETQRNKGNFPGRFSGRQFSNSRSEMNVSTLELGDSALYLCASSTDNYGYTFGSGTRLTVV.

As for this clonotype: Being one base from a much bigger clone, this may be a read error. The chain uses TRBV20-1 and TRBJ2-5; no firm D call. The CDR3 totals 13 residues. The V gene lost 2 bases and the J gene lost 3 bases, with 10 bases spanning the gap. CDR1 DFQATT and CDR2 SNEGSKA come from the germline V gene (reference sequence). The CDR3 reads CSARLAWEETQYF. CDR3 DNA: TGCAGTGCTAGATTGGCCTGGGAAGAGACCCAGTACTTC.

The genes are TRBV4-1 and TRBJ1-1; D is ambiguous. V dropped 1 base and J dropped 5 bases, with 11 bases sitting between them. There are 14 residues in the CDR3. CDR1 is MGHRA and CDR2 is YSYEKL in the germline V gene. CDR3 sequence (DNA): TGCGCCAGCAGCCAAGTGGGAATTCGGACTGAAGCTTTCTTT. Protein product: CASSQVGIRTEAFF.

As regards this clonotype: Mismatch with germline at one junction end may stem from a read error. The chain is built from TRBV11-2 and TRBJ2-5, with 7 nucleotides matching TRBD1. The CDR3 length is 15 residues. Germline CDR1 SGHAT, CDR2 FQNNGV. The CDR3 DNA follows: TGTGCCAGCAACTTAAGCACCGGGACAGCGAGGACCCAGTACTTC. Its protein product is CASNLSTGTARTQYF.

Of note for this clonotype: Sequence at one end of the junction differs from germline and may be a read error. The chain employs TRBV11-2 and TRBJ2-2, with D possibly TRBD2 on 5 matching bases. Germline CDR1 SGHAT, CDR2 FQNNGV. The CDR3 has 14 amino acids. CDR3 loop: CASSLESNTGELFF. CDR3 in DNA: TGTGCCAGCAGTTTAGAGTCGAACACCGGGGAGCTGTTCTTT.

About this clonotype: One end of the junction is discordant with germline, which a read error may explain. This chain links TRBV6-2 or TRBV6-3 with TRBJ2-3; D perhaps matches TRBD1 (6 bases). The length of the CDR3 is 15 residues. Per the germline V gene, CDR1 is MNHEY and CDR2 is SVGEGT. As DNA, the CDR3 is TGTGCCAACAGGGCAGCGGACCTTATTAAAGATAAGCAGTATTTT. Translated, it gives CANRAADLIKDKQYF.

V and J are TRBV29-1 and TRBJ2-3, with 7 bases identical to TRBD2. V dropped 7 bases and J dropped 1; count of bases not matched to a gene: 8. The germline V gene has CDR1 SQVTM and CDR2 ANQGSEA. The CDR3 consists of 14 residues. The CDR3 coding sequence is TGCAGCGCCAGGCGGGAGTACGGCACAGATACGCAGTATTTT. Amino acid sequence: CSARREYGTDTQYF.

About this clonotype itself: This clone may be a read error of a much larger clone one base away. The V and J genes are TRBV29-1 and TRBJ1-1; perhaps TRBD1 as D (5 bases). Germline CDR1 is SQVTM and CDR2 is ANQGSEA. There are 13 residues in the CDR3. Trimming took off 2 bases at V and 2 bases at J, with 9 bases between the two ends. The CDR3: CSVERGINTEAFF. DNA of the CDR3: TGCAGCGTTGAAAGGGGTATTAACACTGAAGCTTTCTTT.

This sequence joins TRBV10-1 and TRBJ2-1; 10 bases align to TRBD2. This CDR3 has 15 residues. Unmatched junction bases numbered 9, after V lost 6 bases and J lost 7 bases. Germline V gives CDR1 WNHNN, CDR2 SYGVQD (reference sequence). The CDR3 DNA sequence: TGCGCCAGCAGGGCGGGACTAGCGAGGAAGAATGAGCAGTTCTTC. It specifies CASRAGLARKNEQFF.

Note on this clonotype: A read error may produce the germline difference seen at one junction end. The chain uses TRBV29-1 and TRBJ2-1; D unresolved. The CDR3 extends over 14 amino acids. Germline-derived CDR1 and CDR2 are SQVTM and ANQGSEA. CDR3 amino acids: CSVAQDGYFNEQLF. DNA of the CDR3: TGCAGCGTTGCTCAAGATGGGTACTTCAATGAGCAGCTCTTC.

Notes on this clonotype: One junction end disagrees with the germline gene, perhaps due to a read error. The chain uses TRBV29-1 and TRBJ2-3, with TRBD2 matching over 7 bases. Germline values: CDR1 SQVTM, CDR2 ANQGSEA. The CDR3 has 14 amino acids. The CDR3 here is CNVVPWDYRDTQYF. The CDR3 DNA reads TGCAACGTTGTTCCATGGGACTACAGAGATACGCAGTATTTT.

The chain couples TRBV11-2 to TRBJ2-2, with D maybe TRBD1 (5 bases). Trimming pared 11 bases from V and 6 bases from J, leaving 19 bases between. The CDR3 contains 14 residues. Per germline, CDR1 SGHAT and CDR2 FQNNGV. DNA of the CDR3: TGTGCCGACAGCCTGGACGGTCAGTCCGGGGAGCTGTTTTTT. Protein sequence: CADSLDGQSGELFF.

Turning to this clonotype: The missing conserved phenylalanine or tryptophan at the end of this CDR3 makes a read error likely. The V call is TRBV11-2, the J call TRBJ2-2, with 7 bases matching TRBD1. The V gene's germline CDR1 is SGHAT and CDR2 FQNNGV. The CDR3 extends over 16 amino acids. CDR3 protein: CAISLVGTGVAWELFL. The CDR3 nucleotides read TGTGCCATCAGCTTAGTGGGCACAGGGGTTGCCTGGGAGCTGTTTTTA.

As to this clonotype: Here the CDR3 omits its conserved ending phenylalanine or tryptophan, so a read error is the likely source. The limits of the CDR3 on the DNA are not certain, so only TCRdb's listed CDR3 is given. V gene TRBV4-2 combines with J gene TRBJ2-1; TRBD2 was called by the table and not checked on the DNA. The CDR3 comprises 16 residues, both ends counted. The V gene's germline CDR1 is LGHNA and CDR2 YNFKEQ. Here the CDR3 reads CASSQDGLAGGNEHFY.

Points on this clonotype: The missing conserved phenylalanine or tryptophan at the end of this CDR3 makes a read error likely. J is TRBJ2-3 and V is TRBV29-1, with D possibly TRBD1 on 5 matching bases. The CDR3 is 14 amino acids. Deletions cut 4 bases from V and 6 bases from J, with 17 bases between. Germline CDR1 is SQVTM and CDR2 is ANQGSEA. CDR3 nucleotides: TGCAGCGTTGGACGACAAGCTTCAGGGGATACGCAGTATATT. Its translation is CSVGRQASGDTQYI.